The 27 T cell receptor beta chains given below trace back to one sample, sequenced in a study of T cells after yellow fever vaccination. TCRdb re-called the 5' RACE reads through MiXCR, storing one row per CDR3 protein. The table records 230,000 or so distinct CDR3 sequences, around 3.5% of them present only once. The sequenced sample was PBMCs, obtained 15 days after the yellow fever booster vaccination. The source of these receptors is a young man who received the YFV17D yellow fever vaccine.

The table lists this clonotype with many counts. The V and J genes are TRBV20-1 and TRBJ1-1; 7 bases line up with TRBD1. V lost 5 bases, J lost 3 bases, and 9 bases stayed unmatched. CDR1 is DFQATT, CDR2 SNEGSKA, per germline (reference sequence). This CDR3 region has 14 residues. CDR3 protein: CSAPQGMGDTEAFF. The CDR3, as DNA: TGCAGTGCTCCACAGGGGATGGGGGACACTGAAGCTTTCTTT.

The chain is built from TRBV18 and TRBJ1-5, with D possibly TRBD1 on 5 matching bases. CDR1 and CDR2 from the germline V gene are KGHSH and LQKENI. The V end lost 3 bases, the J end lost 6 bases, and 15 bases lay between the germline ends. The CDR3 length is 15 residues. CDR3 DNA: TGTGCCAGCTCACCCGGGACTCAGGGATCTCAGCCCCAGCATTTT. It codes for CASSPGTQGSQPQHF.

In this sample, this clonotype turned up many times. The rearrangement joins TRBV5-4 to TRBJ1-1, with TRBD1 matching over 9 bases. The CDR3 loop spans 16 amino acids. Germline V gene lookup returns CDR1 SGHNT and CDR2 YYREEE (reference sequence). Trimming removed 0 bases from V and 2 bases from J; junction bases left unmatched: 5. This chain's CDR3 is CASSLGKGQGNTEAFF. CDR3 bases: TGTGCCAGCAGCTTGGGTAAGGGACAGGGAAACACTGAAGCTTTCTTT.

This clonotype has at least ten counts. This chain links TRBV14 with TRBJ2-6; a weak D match, TRBD1 (5 bases). The CDR3 is 15 residues long. The germline CDR1 and CDR2 sequences are SGHDN and FVKESK. Trimming took 6 bases from V and 2 from J, leaving 11 bases between them. The CDR3 spells CASRGHEAGANVLTF. The DNA of the CDR3 is TGTGCCAGCAGAGGACATGAGGCTGGGGCCAACGTCCTGACTTTC.

This clonotype appeared many times. The rearrangement joins TRBV7-9 to TRBJ2-1; 12 bases match TRBD2. This CDR3 spans 15 amino acids. V lost 6 bases and J lost 8; bases outside the gene matches: 8. Per germline, CDR1 SEHNR and CDR2 FQNEAQ (reference sequence). The DNA of the CDR3 is TGTGCCAGCAGGAGTCTAGCGGGGGGGTTGGATGAGCAGTTCTTC. It specifies CASRSLAGGLDEQFF.

This clonotype was counted many times. The chain combines TRBV2 with TRBJ2-3, with TRBD2 matching over 11 bases. The CDR3 length is 17 residues. CDR1 SNHLY and CDR2 FYNNEI come from the germline V gene. V shed 6 bases, J shed 1 base, and the junction held 9 bases outside the gene matches. For the CDR3, the DNA is TGTGCCAGCAGGCATTCCGGGACTAGCGGTGGCACAGATACGCAGTATTTT. Its protein product is CASRHSGTSGGTDTQYF.

This clonotype was detected ten times or more. The V and J genes are TRBV6-2 or TRBV6-3 and TRBJ2-3; a weak D match, TRBD1 (6 bases). The V gene's germline CDR1 is MNHEY and CDR2 SVGEGT. V lost 6 bases and J 2 bases, leaving 15 bases between the germline ends. There are 15 residues in the CDR3. CDR3 protein: CASRGDKGYTDTQYF. For the CDR3, the DNA is TGTGCCAGCAGGGGGGACAAGGGCTACACAGATACGCAGTATTTT.

Ten or more counts support this clonotype. The V and J genes are TRBV14 and TRBJ1-1, with D possibly being TRBD1 (5 bases). This CDR3 comprises 16 residues. Trimming left V 2 bases short and J 0 bases short, with 13 bases between. From germline, CDR1 is SGHDN and CDR2 FVKESK. The CDR3 is CASSQYLPRVNTEAFF. The CDR3 nucleotides are TGTGCCAGCAGCCAATACCTCCCCAGGGTGAACACTGAAGCTTTCTTT.

This clonotype was detected ten times or more. The rearrangement uses TRBV28 and TRBJ2-3; no reliable D call. The CDR3 runs to 14 residues. V gave up 3 bases and J gave up 2 bases, with 9 bases separating them. CDR1 and CDR2 from the germline V gene are MDHEN and SYDVKM. The CDR3 loop is CASSFLLTTDTQYF. CDR3 bases: TGTGCCAGCAGTTTCTTACTAACCACAGATACGCAGTATTTT.

Here the CDR3 reads CASSQVPPGLAGGPEETQYF. The DNA for the CDR3 is TGCGCCAGCAGCCAAGTTCCACCGGGACTAGCGGGGGGTCCCGAAGAGACCCAGTACTTC. V usage is TRBV4-3 and J usage is TRBJ2-5; the match to TRBD2 covers 15 bases. V gave up 1 base and J gave up 3 bases; unmatched junction bases: 12. Germline V gene lookup returns CDR1 LGHNA and CDR2 YSLEER. CDR3 length: 20 amino acids.

The table lists this clonotype with many counts. V and J are TRBV5-6 and TRBJ2-5, with D perhaps given as TRBD1 or TRBD2 (6 bases each). CDR3 length: 13 amino acids. V gave up 5 bases and J gave up 7 bases, with 15 bases separating them. Germline CDR1 and CDR2: SGHDT and YYEEEE. As DNA, the CDR3 is TGTGCCAGCAGTCTAGGGGGGCCAGTGACCCAGTACTTC. Protein: CASSLGGPVTQYF.

There are many counts of this clonotype. The chain employs TRBV9 and TRBJ1-1; D is uncertain. Germline assignment: CDR1 SGDLS and CDR2 YYNGEE. Between the trimmed V and J ends, which lost 3 bases and 0 bases, there was a span of 12 bases. The CDR3 sequence is 15 residues long. CDR3 sequence reads: CASSAHLELNTEAFF. The DNA for the CDR3 is TGTGCCAGCAGCGCGCACTTAGAATTGAACACTGAAGCTTTCTTT.

This clonotype was observed many times. The chain recombines TRBV18 with TRBJ1-6, with no clear D. The CDR3 runs 14 residues. CDR1 is KGHSH, CDR2 LQKENI, per germline. V was shortened by 1 base and J by 10 bases, with 11 bases between the two germline ends. The CDR3 DNA reads TGTGCCAGCTCACCACGGGCAGGCGCATCACCCCTCCACTTT. It codes for CASSPRAGASPLHF.

This clonotype appeared many times. This sequence joins TRBV20-1 and TRBJ2-7, with TRBD2 matching over 15 bases. With 6 bases clipped from V and 7 bases from J, the junction kept 7 bases outside the gene matches. CDR1 is DFQATT and CDR2 is SNEGSKA in the germline V gene (reference sequence). The CDR3 is 14 residues long. DNA for the CDR3: TGCAGTGCGTCGGGACTAGCGGGGGGTAAAGAGCAGTACTTC. Amino acid sequence: CSASGLAGGKEQYF.

The sample holds many counts of this clonotype. The V call is TRBV7-2, the J call TRBJ2-1; 8 positions agree with TRBD1. J was trimmed by 0 bases and V by 4 bases; bases with no gene match: 2. Germline V gene lookup returns CDR1 SGHTA and CDR2 FQGNSA. This CDR3 has 15 amino acids. CDR3 loop: CASSWGQASYNEQFF. CDR3 bases: TGTGCCAGCAGCTGGGGACAGGCCTCCTACAATGAGCAGTTCTTC.

This chain uses TRBV28 with TRBJ2-1, with 12 bases identical to TRBD2. The germline CDR1 and CDR2 sequences are MDHEN and SYDVKM. Trimming removed 6 bases from V and 1 base from J; junction bases left unmatched: 4. This CDR3 comprises 16 residues. In nucleotides, the CDR3 is TGTGCCAGCAGCCTAGCGGGGGGGCGGTCCTACAATGAGCAGTTCTTC. This gives the protein CASSLAGGRSYNEQFF.

This clonotype has at least ten counts. The chain employs TRBV3-1 and TRBJ2-1, with D perhaps matching TRBD1 or TRBD2 (5 bases each). The CDR3 loop spans 14 amino acids. The germline gives CDR1 LGHDT, CDR2 YNNKEL (reference sequence). Trimming stripped 5 bases from V and 12 bases from J, with 20 bases between. CDR3 nucleotide sequence: TGTGCCAGCAGCTACCGGGACCCCGCTCGGGCGCAGTTCTTC. This gives the protein CASSYRDPARAQFF.

The table lists this clonotype with many counts. The gene calls are TRBV5-1 and TRBJ2-2; possible D gene TRBD1, 6 bases. Germline V gives CDR1 SGHRS, CDR2 YFSETQ. V lost 4 bases and J lost 1, with 14 bases in between. The CDR3 is 16 residues long. The CDR3 reads CASSPPGTLNTGELFF. CDR3 coding DNA: TGCGCCAGCAGCCCACCCGGGACACTGAACACCGGGGAGCTGTTTTTT.

This clonotype was found many times. The V gene is TRBV3-1, the J gene TRBJ2-7; D unresolved. Germline CDR1 is LGHDT and CDR2 is YNNKEL (reference sequence). The CDR3 consists of 13 residues. With 1 base removed from V and 5 bases from J, the gap between germline ends came to 9 bases. This CDR3 is CASSQARSHEQYF. CDR3 bases: TGTGCCAGCAGCCAAGCCCGATCCCACGAGCAGTACTTC.

This clonotype was seen at least ten times. The V and J genes are TRBV10-3 and TRBJ1-2; TRBD1 aligns across 7 bases. V lost 4 bases and J lost 8; bases outside the gene matches: 10. Looked up from germline, CDR1 is ENHRY and CDR2 is SYGVKD. CDR3 length: 14 residues. CDR3 nucleotides: TGTGCCATCAGTGGGGAAGAGTGGACAGGAGGCTACACCTTC. It codes for CAISGEEWTGGYTF.

This clonotype was counted ten times or more. V is TRBV12-3 or TRBV12-4 and J is TRBJ1-5, with D possibly TRBD1 on 6 matching bases. The CDR3 is 15 amino acids. V lost 6 bases and J 0 bases, leaving 12 bases between the germline ends. The CDR3 here is CASRSGVYSNQPQHF. The CDR3 DNA is TGTGCCAGCAGATCAGGGGTCTATAGCAATCAGCCCCAGCATTTT.

This clonotype was observed many times. The CDR3 protein is CASSQLVGHTEAFF. The CDR3 DNA reads as TGCGCCAGCAGCCAACTCGTCGGGCACACTGAAGCTTTCTTT. The chain couples TRBV4-1 to TRBJ1-1; no clear D gene. Germline V gives CDR1 MGHRA, CDR2 YSYEKL. This CDR3 is 14 amino acids long. V gave up 2 bases and J gave up 3 bases, with 10 bases separating them.

The J gene is TRBJ2-2, the V gene TRBV5-1; the D gene is possibly TRBD1 (6 bases). The CDR3 has 16 amino acids. V lost 1 base to trimming and J lost 5 bases, with 15 bases between them. CDR1 SGHRS and CDR2 YFSETQ come from the germline V gene. CDR3 sequence: CASSLRDTRVTGELFF. The CDR3 DNA reads as TGCGCCAGCAGCTTGAGGGACACCCGGGTTACCGGGGAGCTGTTTTTT.

The chain combines TRBV12-5 with TRBJ2-1; 7 bases map to TRBD2. The germline CDR1 and CDR2 sequences are LGHNT and FRNRAP. The CDR3 length is 16 residues. The ends lost 2 bases at V and 6 bases at J; junction bases unmatched: 10. The chain's CDR3 is CASGLRAGEVGNEQFF. The DNA of the CDR3 is TGTGCTAGTGGTTTGCGGGCGGGGGAAGTTGGCAATGAGCAGTTCTTC.

In this sample, this clonotype turned up many times. This rearrangement joins TRBV10-2 to TRBJ1-2; the D gene is possibly TRBD1 (6 bases). V was shortened by 8 bases and J by 6 bases, with 13 bases between the two germline ends. Germline V gene data show CDR1 as WSHSY and CDR2 as SAAADI. The CDR3 extends over 12 amino acids. The CDR3 region has the DNA TGCGCCAGCGGGGGGGGCAGACATGGCTACACCTTC. Protein: CASGGGRHGYTF.

Only a few counts were recorded for this clonotype. The CDR3 DNA is TGTGCCAGCAGTTTGGAGGCCGATAATTCACCCCTCCACTTT. As protein: CASSLEADNSPLHF. The chain is built from TRBV12-3 or TRBV12-4 and TRBJ1-6; no clear D. Between the trimmed V and J ends, which lost 3 bases and 5 bases, there was a span of 8 bases. The CDR3 consists of 14 residues.

This clonotype has ten or more counts. The chain links TRBV5-1 to TRBJ2-6, with a possible D match to TRBD1 (5 bases). The germline CDR1 and CDR2 sequences are SGHRS and YFSETQ. The CDR3 sequence is 18 residues long. V was clipped by 1 base and J by 0 bases, with 14 bases between them. The chain's CDR3 is CASSLPLRVGSGANVLTF. As DNA, the CDR3 is TGCGCCAGCAGCTTGCCCCTCAGGGTTGGCTCTGGGGCCAACGTCCTGACTTTC.